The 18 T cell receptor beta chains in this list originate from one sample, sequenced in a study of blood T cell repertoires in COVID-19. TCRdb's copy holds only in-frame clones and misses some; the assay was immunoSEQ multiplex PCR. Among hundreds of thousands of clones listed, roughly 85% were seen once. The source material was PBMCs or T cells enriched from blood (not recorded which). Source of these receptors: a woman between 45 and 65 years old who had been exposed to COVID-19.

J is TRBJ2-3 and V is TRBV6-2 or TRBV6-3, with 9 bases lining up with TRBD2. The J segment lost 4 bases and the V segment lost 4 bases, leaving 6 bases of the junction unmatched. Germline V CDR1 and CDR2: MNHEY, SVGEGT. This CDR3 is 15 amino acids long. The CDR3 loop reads CASSWSSGVSDTQYF. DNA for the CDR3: TGTGCCAGCAGTTGGTCTAGCGGGGTGTCAGATACGCAGTATTTT.

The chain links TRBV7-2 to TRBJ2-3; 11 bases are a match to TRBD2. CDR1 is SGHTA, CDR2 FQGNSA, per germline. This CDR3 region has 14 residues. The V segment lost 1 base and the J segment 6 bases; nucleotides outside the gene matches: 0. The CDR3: CASSLGLAGDTQYF. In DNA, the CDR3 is TGTGCCAGCAGCTTAGGACTAGCGGGGGATACGCAGTATTTT.

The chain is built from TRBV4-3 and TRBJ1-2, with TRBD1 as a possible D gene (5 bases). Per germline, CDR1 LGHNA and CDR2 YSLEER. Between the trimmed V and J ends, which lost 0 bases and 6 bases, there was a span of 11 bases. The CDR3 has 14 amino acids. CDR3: CASSQEGRADGYTF. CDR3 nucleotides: TGCGCCAGCAGCCAAGAGGGCAGGGCGGATGGCTACACCTTC.

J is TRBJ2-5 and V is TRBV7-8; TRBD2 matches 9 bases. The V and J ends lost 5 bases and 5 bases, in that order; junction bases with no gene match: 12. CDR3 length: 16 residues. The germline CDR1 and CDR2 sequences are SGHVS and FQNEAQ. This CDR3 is CASSPIRLAVRETQYF. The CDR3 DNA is TGTGCCAGCAGCCCGATCCGACTAGCGGTGCGGGAGACCCAGTACTTC.

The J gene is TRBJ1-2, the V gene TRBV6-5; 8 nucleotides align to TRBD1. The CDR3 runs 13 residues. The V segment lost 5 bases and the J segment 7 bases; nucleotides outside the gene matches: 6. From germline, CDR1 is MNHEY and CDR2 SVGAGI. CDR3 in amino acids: CASSRGQAVGYTF. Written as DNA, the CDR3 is TGTGCCAGCAGTCGGGGACAGGCGGTTGGCTACACCTTC.

CDR3 bases: TGTGCCAGCAGCTCCTCTTTTTCCTATGGCTACACCTTC. Its protein is CASSSSFSYGYTF. This chain joins TRBV5-5 and TRBJ1-2; D unresolved. The CDR3 sequence is 13 residues long. V was pared by 3 bases and J by 4 bases, with 10 bases between. CDR1 SGHKS and CDR2 YYEKEE come from the germline V gene (reference sequence).

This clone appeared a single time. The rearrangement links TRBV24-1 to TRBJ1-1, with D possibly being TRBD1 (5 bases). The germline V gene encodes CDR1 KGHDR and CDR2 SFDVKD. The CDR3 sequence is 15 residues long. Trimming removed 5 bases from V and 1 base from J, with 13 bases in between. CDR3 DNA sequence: TGTGCCACCAGTGTTCAGGGTGGGAAGAACACTGAAGCTTTCTTT. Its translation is CATSVQGGKNTEAFF.

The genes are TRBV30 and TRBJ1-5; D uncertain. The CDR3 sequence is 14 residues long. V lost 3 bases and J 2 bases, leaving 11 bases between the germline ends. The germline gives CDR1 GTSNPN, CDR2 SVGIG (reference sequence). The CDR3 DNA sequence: TGTGCCTGGAGGCCGGGAGCGGGCAATCAGCCCCAGCATTTT. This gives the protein CAWRPGAGNQPQHF.

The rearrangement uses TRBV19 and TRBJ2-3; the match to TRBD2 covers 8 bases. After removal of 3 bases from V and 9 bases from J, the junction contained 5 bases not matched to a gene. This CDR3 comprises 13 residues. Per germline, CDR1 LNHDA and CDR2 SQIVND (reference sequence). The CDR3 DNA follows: TGTGCCAGTAGTATGAGCCCTAGCGGGACGCAGTATTTT. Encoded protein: CASSMSPSGTQYF.

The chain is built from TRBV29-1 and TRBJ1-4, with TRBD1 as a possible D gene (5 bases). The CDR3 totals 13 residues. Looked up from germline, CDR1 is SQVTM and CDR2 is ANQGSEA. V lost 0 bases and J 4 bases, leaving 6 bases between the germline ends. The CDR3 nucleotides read TGCAGCGTTGAAGATAGGGGTAATGAAAAACTGTTTTTT. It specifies CSVEDRGNEKLFF.

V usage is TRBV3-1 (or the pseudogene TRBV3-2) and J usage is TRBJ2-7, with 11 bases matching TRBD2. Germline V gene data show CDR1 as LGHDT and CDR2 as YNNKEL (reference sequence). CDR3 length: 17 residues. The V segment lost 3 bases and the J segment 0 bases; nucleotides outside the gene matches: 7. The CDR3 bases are TGTGCCAGCAGCCACCTAGCGGGGGGCAAGAGCTCCTACGAGCAGTACTTC. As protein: CASSHLAGGKSSYEQYF.

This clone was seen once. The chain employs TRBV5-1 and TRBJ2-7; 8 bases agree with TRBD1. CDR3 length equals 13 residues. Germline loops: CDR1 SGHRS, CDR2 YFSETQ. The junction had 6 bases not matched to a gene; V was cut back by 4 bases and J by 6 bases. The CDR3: CASSPRTGGEQYF. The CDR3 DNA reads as TGCGCCAGCAGCCCCAGAACAGGGGGCGAGCAGTACTTC.

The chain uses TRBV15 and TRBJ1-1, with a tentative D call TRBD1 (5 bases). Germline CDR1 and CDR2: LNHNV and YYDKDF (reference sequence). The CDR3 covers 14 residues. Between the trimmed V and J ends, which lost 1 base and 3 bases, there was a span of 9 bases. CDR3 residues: CATSRVTADTEAFF. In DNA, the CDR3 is TGTGCCACCAGCAGAGTGACAGCTGACACTGAAGCTTTCTTT.

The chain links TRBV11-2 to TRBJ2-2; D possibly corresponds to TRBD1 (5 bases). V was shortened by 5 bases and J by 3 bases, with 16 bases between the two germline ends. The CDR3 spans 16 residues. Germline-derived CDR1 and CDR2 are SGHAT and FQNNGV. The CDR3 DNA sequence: TGTGCCAGCAGCAGACCAGGGATGGTAGACACCGGGGAGCTGTTTTTT. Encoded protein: CASSRPGMVDTGELFF.

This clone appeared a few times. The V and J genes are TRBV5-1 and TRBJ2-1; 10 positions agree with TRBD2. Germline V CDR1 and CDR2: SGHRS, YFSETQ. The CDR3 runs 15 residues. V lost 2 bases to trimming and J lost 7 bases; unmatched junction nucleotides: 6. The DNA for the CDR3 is TGCGCCAGCAGCTTCGTCACTAGCGGGGCTAATGAGCAGTTCTTC. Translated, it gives CASSFVTSGANEQFF.

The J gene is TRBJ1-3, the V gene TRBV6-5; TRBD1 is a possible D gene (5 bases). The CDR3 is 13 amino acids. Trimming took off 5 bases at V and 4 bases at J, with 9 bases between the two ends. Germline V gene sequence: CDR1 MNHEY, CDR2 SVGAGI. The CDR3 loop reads CASSRGTGNTIYF. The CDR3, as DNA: TGTGCCAGCAGTAGGGGCACAGGAAACACCATATATTTT.

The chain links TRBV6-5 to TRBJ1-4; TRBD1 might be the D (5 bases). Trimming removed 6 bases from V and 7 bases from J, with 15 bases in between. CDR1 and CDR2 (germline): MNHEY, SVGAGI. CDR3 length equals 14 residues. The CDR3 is CASSTVWQGEKLFF. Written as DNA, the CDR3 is TGTGCCAGCAGCACTGTGTGGCAGGGTGAAAAACTGTTTTTT.

The CDR3 DNA reads TGTGCCAGTACCCCGGGAGGGGGCCCTAATTCACCCCTCCACTTT. Amino acids: CASTPGGGPNSPLHF. V is TRBV19 and J is TRBJ1-6, with 7 bases lining up with TRBD1. The germline V gene encodes CDR1 LNHDA and CDR2 SQIVND (reference sequence). Germline trimming cut 7 bases from V and 6 bases from J; bases unmatched to any gene: 9. The CDR3 has 15 residues.